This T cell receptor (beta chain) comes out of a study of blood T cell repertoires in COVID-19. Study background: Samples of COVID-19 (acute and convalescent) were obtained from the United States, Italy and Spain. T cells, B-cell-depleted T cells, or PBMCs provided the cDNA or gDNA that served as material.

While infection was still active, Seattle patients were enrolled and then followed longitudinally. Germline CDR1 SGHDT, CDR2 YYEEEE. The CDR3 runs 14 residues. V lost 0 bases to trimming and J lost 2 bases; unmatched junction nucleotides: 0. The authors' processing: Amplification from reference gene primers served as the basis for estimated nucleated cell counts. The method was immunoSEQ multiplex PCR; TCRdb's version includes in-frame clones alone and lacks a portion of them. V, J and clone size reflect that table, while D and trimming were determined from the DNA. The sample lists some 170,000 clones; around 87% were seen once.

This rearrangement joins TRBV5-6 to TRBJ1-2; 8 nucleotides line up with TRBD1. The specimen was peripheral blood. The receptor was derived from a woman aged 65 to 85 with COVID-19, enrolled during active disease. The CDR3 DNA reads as TGTGCCAGCAGCTTGGCAGGGGGCAACTATGGCTACACCTTC. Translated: CASSLAGGNYGYTF.